The 23 T cell receptor beta chains reported below all come from one sample, sequenced in a study of identical twins. Using its own MiXCR run on the 5' RACE reads, TCRdb lists one record per CDR3 protein. The sample carries some 710,000 distinct CDR3 sequences, over 5% recorded once. Sequencing used naive T cells sorted from blood. These receptors all stem from a man younger than 35 in good health.

This clonotype was detected a few times. The rearrangement links TRBV6-1 to TRBJ2-2; maybe TRBD2 (6 bases). Germline CDR1 MNHNS, CDR2 SASEGT. This CDR3 has 18 amino acids. With 6 bases removed from V and 1 base from J, the gap between germline ends came to 21 bases. The CDR3 sequence is CASRSYPPIGRNTGELFF. In DNA, the CDR3 is TGTGCCAGCAGAAGTTACCCCCCCATCGGGAGGAACACCGGGGAGCTGTTTTTT.

The rearrangement links TRBV5-5 to TRBJ2-1, with a weak D call TRBD1 (6 bases). Deletions cut 4 bases from V and 6 bases from J, with 17 bases between. Germline lookup yields CDR1 SGHKS and CDR2 YYEKEE (reference sequence). There are 15 residues in the CDR3. CDR3 sequence reads: CASSPHLTGSNEQFF. The CDR3 coding sequence is TGTGCCAGCAGCCCTCACCTCACAGGGTCCAATGAGCAGTTCTTC.

This clonotype has at least ten counts. This chain joins TRBV5-6 and TRBJ2-5; D gene uncertain. Between the trimmed V and J ends, which lost 0 bases and 1 base, there was a span of 10 bases. Germline loops: CDR1 SGHDT, CDR2 YYEEEE. The CDR3 totals 15 residues. The CDR3 region has the DNA TGTGCCAGCAGCTTGGCCGGGCGATTCCAAGAGACCCAGTACTTC. This encodes CASSLAGRFQETQYF.

The chain couples TRBV5-1 to TRBJ1-4; 11 bases map to TRBD1. V was clipped by 3 bases and J by 8 bases; unmatched bases: 12. CDR3 size: 17 residues. From germline, CDR1 is SGHRS and CDR2 YFSETQ. The DNA for the CDR3 is TGCGCCAGCAGCTCTTCTTGGACAGGGGGCCGAGGGGAAAAACTGTTTTTT. Translation: CASSSSWTGGRGEKLFF.

A few counts support this clonotype. The CDR3 DNA follows: TGTGCCAGCACCGATTATCAGGGGGGGGGCGAGCAGTACTTC. Encoded protein: CASTDYQGGGEQYF. The chain combines TRBV5-5 with TRBJ2-7; D is tentatively TRBD1 or TRBD2 (7 bases each). Per the germline V gene, CDR1 is SGHKS and CDR2 is YYEKEE (reference sequence). Trimming removed 6 bases from V and 6 bases from J, with 19 bases in between. The CDR3 runs 14 residues.

This clonotype was observed at least ten times. The V and J genes are TRBV12-3 or TRBV12-4 and TRBJ1-1; no definite D call. Trimming left V 6 bases short and J 0 bases short, with 11 bases between. The CDR3 runs to 14 residues. As DNA, the CDR3 is TGTGCCAGCAGCCCGGATTCCATGAACACTGAAGCTTTCTTT. This codes for CASSPDSMNTEAFF.

This clonotype was found many times. V usage is TRBV15 and J usage is TRBJ2-1; tentative D call: TRBD1 (5 bases). There are 13 residues in the CDR3. Germline CDR1 is LNHNV and CDR2 is YYDKDF (reference sequence). The V and J ends lost 6 bases and 7 bases respectively, with 13 bases between them. The CDR3 DNA reads as TGTGCCACCAGTAGGACACCGAAGAATGAGCAGTTCTTC. Translated, it gives CATSRTPKNEQFF.

This clonotype was found many times. The chain uses TRBV29-1 and TRBJ2-2, with 9 bases aligning to TRBD2. Germline CDR1 and CDR2: SQVTM and ANQGSEA. CDR3 length equals 14 residues. The trim removed 4 bases at V and 7 bases at J, leaving 7 bases unmatched. CDR3 coding DNA: TGCAGCGTTGGGTCTAGCGGGAATGGCGGGGAGCTGTTTTTT. The encoded protein is CSVGSSGNGGELFF.

This clonotype was seen many times. This chain uses TRBV12-3 or TRBV12-4 with TRBJ2-1; 11 bases are a match to TRBD2. The V gene end was trimmed by 9 bases and the J gene end by 2 bases; junction bases not matched to a gene: 6. The CDR3 has 15 residues. The CDR3 protein is CASAGTSGAYNEQFF. Written as DNA, the CDR3 is TGTGCCAGTGCCGGGACTAGCGGTGCCTACAATGAGCAGTTCTTC.

This clonotype appeared a few times. The V gene is TRBV7-2, the J gene TRBJ2-1; 9 bases fit TRBD2. CDR3 size: 13 residues. Germline CDR1 SGHTA, CDR2 FQGNSA. Unmatched junction bases numbered 3, after V lost 4 bases and J lost 8 bases. Here the CDR3 reads CASSYSGSYEQFF. In nucleotides, the CDR3 is TGTGCCAGCAGCTATAGCGGGAGCTATGAGCAGTTCTTC.

V gene TRBV7-2 combines with J gene TRBJ2-4, with D possibly TRBD2 on 8 matching bases. V dropped 4 bases and J dropped 8 bases, with 15 bases sitting between them. The CDR3 spans 14 residues. Germline V gene sequence: CDR1 SGHTA, CDR2 FQGNSA. CDR3 sequence (DNA): TGTGCCAGCAGCTCACAGGGGACTAGGGACATTCAGTACTTC. Amino acids: CASSSQGTRDIQYF.

This clonotype turned up a few times. The CDR3 sequence is CASSLEAGAVSNEAFF. Written as DNA, the CDR3 is TGTGCCAGCAGCTTAGAAGCAGGGGCCGTGAGTAATGAAGCTTTCTTT. This chain uses TRBV7-8 with TRBJ1-1; weak D call: TRBD1 (6 bases). From germline, CDR1 is SGHVS and CDR2 FQNEAQ. This CDR3 is 16 amino acids long. V shed 1 base and J shed 7 bases, with 19 bases lying between them. The complete variable domain, with remaining parts taken from reference TRBV7-8 and TRBJ1-1, reads GAGVSQSPRYKVAKRGQDVALRCDPISGHVSLFWYQQALGQGPEFLTYFQNEAQLDKSGLPSDRFFAERPEGSVSTLKIQRTQQEDSAVYLCASSLEAGAVSNEAFFGQGTRLTVV.

V usage is TRBV12-5 and J usage is TRBJ1-2; D call uncertain. This CDR3 spans 13 amino acids. Trimming left V 3 bases short and J 6 bases short, with 11 bases between. Germline CDR1 and CDR2: LGHNT and FRNRAP. CDR3 bases: TGTGCTAGTGGTTTTAGAGGAGGCGATGGCTACACCTTC. The encoded protein is CASGFRGGDGYTF.

This chain connects TRBV27 to TRBJ2-1; perhaps TRBD2 as D (5 bases). The CDR3 loop spans 17 amino acids. Germline CDR1 and CDR2: MNHEY and SMNVEV (reference sequence). V shed 7 bases and J shed 2 bases, with 21 bases lying between them. CDR3 protein: CASTLIGGGLTYNEQFF. CDR3 coding DNA: TGTGCCAGCACCCTCATTGGTGGCGGACTCACCTACAATGAGCAGTTCTTC.

This clonotype was counted between two and nine times. The genes are TRBV2 and TRBJ2-7; the D is unclear. Trimming took off 4 bases at V and 6 bases at J, with 16 bases between the two ends. This CDR3 comprises 14 residues. Germline lookup yields CDR1 SNHLY and CDR2 FYNNEI. CDR3 in DNA: TGTGCCAGCAGTGGAGAGTCCAAGAGGCTCGAGCAGTACGTC. This translates into CASSGESKRLEQYV.

V and J are TRBV11-3 and TRBJ2-1; 9 nucleotides line up with TRBD1. This CDR3 region has 16 residues. The V segment lost 3 bases and the J segment 5 bases; nucleotides outside the gene matches: 8. The V gene's germline CDR1 is SGHNT and CDR2 YENEEA. Here the CDR3 reads CASSFSTGGAHNEQFF. CDR3 DNA: TGTGCCAGCAGCTTTTCCACAGGGGGCGCCCACAATGAGCAGTTCTTC.

Ten or more counts support this clonotype. The chain uses TRBV6-2 or TRBV6-3 and TRBJ2-5; D is possibly TRBD1 (6 bases). Germline CDR1 reads MNHEY; CDR2 reads SVGEGT. Trimming shortened V by 5 bases and J by 0 bases, and 10 bases separated the two germline ends. CDR3 size: 14 residues. In DNA form, the CDR3 reads TGTGCCAGCAGTGTCCAGGGGTACCAAGAGACCCAGTACTTC. Translating it yields CASSVQGYQETQYF.

There are a few counts of this clonotype. V is TRBV30 and J is TRBJ1-1; 8 bases are a match to TRBD1. The V segment lost 4 bases and the J segment 6 bases; nucleotides outside the gene matches: 1. The germline V gene has CDR1 GTSNPN and CDR2 SVGIG (reference sequence). There are 11 residues in the CDR3. CDR3 in amino acids: CAWTGGSEAFF. As DNA, the CDR3 is TGTGCCTGGACAGGGGGCTCTGAAGCTTTCTTT.

Ten or more counts support this clonotype. The J gene is TRBJ2-2, the V gene TRBV6-2 or TRBV6-3; 7 bases map to TRBD1. The V and J ends lost 2 bases and 1 base, in that order; junction bases with no gene match: 4. The CDR3 length is 16 residues. In germline, CDR1 is MNHEY, CDR2 SVGEGT. The CDR3 loop is CASSYGQGVNTGELFF. The CDR3 DNA sequence: TGTGCCAGCAGTTACGGGCAGGGGGTGAACACCGGGGAGCTGTTTTTT.

This clonotype was seen a few times. J is TRBJ2-1 and V is TRBV7-8; no reliable D call. V was cut by 3 bases and J by 0 bases, with 9 bases left in between. The length of the CDR3 is 15 residues. CDR1 and CDR2 (germline): SGHVS, FQNEAQ. The CDR3 sequence: CASSFKRYSYNEQFF. Here the CDR3 DNA reads TGTGCCAGCAGCTTTAAAAGGTACTCCTACAATGAGCAGTTCTTC.

This clonotype has at least ten counts. This rearrangement joins TRBV5-1 to TRBJ2-3, with TRBD2 matching over 13 bases. V lost 2 bases to trimming and J lost 0 bases; unmatched junction nucleotides: 6. Germline V gene lookup returns CDR1 SGHRS and CDR2 YFSETQ. This CDR3 has 18 residues. CDR3 DNA sequence: TGCGCCAGCAGCTTCGGACTAGCGGGAGTGTCGAGCACAGATACGCAGTATTTT. The encoded protein is CASSFGLAGVSSTDTQYF.

This clonotype has just a few counts. This chain joins TRBV5-1 and TRBJ1-4; a possible D gene is TRBD1 (6 bases). V was cut by 4 bases and J by 8 bases, with 15 bases left in between. This CDR3 is built from 14 residues. Per the germline V gene, CDR1 is SGHRS and CDR2 is YFSETQ. The CDR3 coding sequence is TGCGCCAGCAGCCTGGCAGGGGCCGGAGAAAAACTGTTTTTT. It is translated as CASSLAGAGEKLFF.

A few counts support this clonotype. V is TRBV27 and J is TRBJ1-2, with 7 bases identical to TRBD1. The germline V gene encodes CDR1 MNHEY and CDR2 SMNVEV (reference sequence). This CDR3 comprises 16 residues. The V gene end was trimmed by 1 base and the J gene end by 3 bases; junction bases not matched to a gene: 8. Here the CDR3 reads CASSLLPETGHYGYTF. DNA for the CDR3: TGTGCCAGCAGTTTATTGCCGGAGACAGGGCACTATGGCTACACCTTC.